This T cell receptor (beta chain) was identified during a study of PD-L1 blockade in urothelial cancer. In the study overall: Blood analysis was done at 3 weeks (second dose) and 6 weeks after treatment began.

Per germline, CDR1 LNHDA and CDR2 SQIVND (reference sequence). CDR3 length equals 16 residues. Between the trimmed V and J ends, which lost 4 bases and 1 base, there was a span of 14 bases. Generated by immunoSEQ multiplex PCR, the TCRdb table keeps only in-frame clones and is missing some. Of 20,000 to 25,000 clones listed, roughly 83% are singletons. V is TRBV19 and J is TRBJ1-5; possibly TRBD1 for D (6 bases). The material sequenced was PBMCs, taken around atezolizumab (anti-PD-L1) treatment. The TCR originated in a man between 70 and 80 years old with urothelial cancer. The CDR3 loop is CASSTSPGQSNQPQHF. The DNA of the CDR3 is TGTGCCAGTAGTACTTCGCCGGGACAAAGCAATCAGCCCCAGCATTTT. Using reference TRBV19 and TRBJ1-5 for the parts outside the CDR3, the full variable domain is DGGITQSPKYLFRKEGQNVTLSCEQNLNHDAMYWYRQDPGQGLRLIYYSQIVNDFQKGDIAEGYSVSREKKESFPLTVTSAQKNPTAFYLCASSTSPGQSNQPQHFGDGTRLSIL.